This TCR beta chain was identified in a study of T-cell reconstitution after alpha-beta-depleted transplantation in children. Notes on the study in general: The high TCRbeta diversity at day 60 in some patients came from surviving recipient T cells and thymic progenitors. Among T cells one year after transplant, newly produced cells accounted for most counts and diversity. Several hundred expanded graft clones reportedly were the source of alpha-beta T cells about two months after transplant.

With 6 bases removed from V and 0 bases from J, the gap between germline ends came to 17 bases. There are 16 residues in the CDR3. Construction of the TCRbeta library involved unique molecular identifiers. TCRdb re-derived calls from the PCR reads in MiXCR, one entry per CDR3 protein. The data hold about 78,000 distinct CDR3 sequences, with roughly 13% observed a single time. This clonotype was counted only a few times. Its cognate antigen is unknown. Specimen: PBMCs, mostly from graft donor cells, collected 180 days after TCRalphabeta/CD19-depleted stem cell transplant. This TCR came from a male patient under 10 years old who had a stem cell transplant for acute lymphoblastic leukemia, so the T cells may come from the graft donor. The chain couples TRBV12-3 or TRBV12-4 to TRBJ1-1, with D unclear. This CDR3 reads CASSRSGTIMNTEAFF. In DNA, the CDR3 is TGTGCCAGCAGCCGCTCGGGCACGATCATGAACACTGAAGCTTTCTTT.